This TCR beta chain is drawn from a study of blood T cell repertoires in COVID-19. Study context: PBMCs, B-cell-depleted T cells, or T cells were the source of the cDNA or gDNA that made up the material.

In the study's own analysis: Nucleated cell number was recorded as an estimate derived from reference gene primer amplification. Assay: immunoSEQ multiplex PCR; the TCRdb copy retains only in-frame clones and omits some. From that table come the V and J calls and clone size; the DNA was used to work out D and trimming. The sample lists 61,000 or so clones, almost 90% seen once, with around 20% in the top ten. Input material: peripheral blood. The sequence was obtained from an elderly woman with active COVID-19.

This CDR3 reads CASSRQGYYGYTF. In nucleotides, the CDR3 is TGTGCCAGCAGCCGACAGGGGTACTATGGCTACACCTTC. The rearrangement joins TRBV25-1 to TRBJ1-2; 8 bases line up with TRBD1. The germline V gene encodes CDR1 MGHDK and CDR2 SYGVNS. The CDR3 covers 13 residues. V lost 6 bases to trimming and J lost 3 bases; unmatched junction nucleotides: 3.